This T cell receptor (beta chain) is from a study of cytomegalovirus exposure and HLA in healthy donors. PCR was performed using 60 Vbeta and 13 Jbeta primers. Using immunoSEQ multiplex PCR, the repertoire was profiled, and TCRdb retains in-frame clones only, with some absent. The sample includes 130,000 to 150,000 clones, roughly 80% seen only once; the top ten take 4% to 4.5%. The CDR3 is 16 amino acids. V was pared by 4 bases and J by 1 base, with 13 bases between. The germline CDR1 and CDR2 sequences are LGHNA and YNFKEQ. The chain combines TRBV4-2 with TRBJ1-4; no clear D gene. This receptor was obtained from a middle-aged woman in good health and CMV-seropositive. The specimen sequenced was PBMCs. The CDR3 protein is CASSPMGRKTNEKLFF. The CDR3 coding sequence is TGTGCCAGCAGCCCTATGGGGAGAAAAACTAATGAAAAACTGTTTTTT.